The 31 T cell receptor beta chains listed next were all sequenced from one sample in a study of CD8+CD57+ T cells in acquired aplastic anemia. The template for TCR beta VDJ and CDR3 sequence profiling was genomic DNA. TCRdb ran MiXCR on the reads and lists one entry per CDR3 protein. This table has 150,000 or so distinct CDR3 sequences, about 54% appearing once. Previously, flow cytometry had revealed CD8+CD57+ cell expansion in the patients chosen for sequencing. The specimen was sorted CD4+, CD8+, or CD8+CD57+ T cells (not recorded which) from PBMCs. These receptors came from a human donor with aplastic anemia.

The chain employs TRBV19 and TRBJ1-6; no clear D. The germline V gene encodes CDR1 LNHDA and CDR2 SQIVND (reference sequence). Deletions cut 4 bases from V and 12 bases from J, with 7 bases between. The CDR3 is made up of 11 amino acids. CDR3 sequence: CASSTDRPLHF. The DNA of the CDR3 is TGTGCCAGTAGTACCGACCGACCCCTCCACTTT. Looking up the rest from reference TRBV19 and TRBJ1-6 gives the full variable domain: DGGITQSPKYLFRKEGQNVTLSCEQNLNHDAMYWYRQDPGQGLRLIYYSQIVNDFQKGDIAEGYSVSREKKESFPLTVTSAQKNPTAFYLCASSTDRPLHFGNGTRLTVT.

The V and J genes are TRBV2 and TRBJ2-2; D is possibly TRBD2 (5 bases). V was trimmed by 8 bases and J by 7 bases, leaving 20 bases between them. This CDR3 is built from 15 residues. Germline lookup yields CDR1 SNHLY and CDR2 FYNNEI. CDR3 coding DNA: TGTGCCAGCGGGAGTGCATCCAAAAACGGCGGGGAGCTGTTTTTT. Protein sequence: CASGSASKNGGELFF.

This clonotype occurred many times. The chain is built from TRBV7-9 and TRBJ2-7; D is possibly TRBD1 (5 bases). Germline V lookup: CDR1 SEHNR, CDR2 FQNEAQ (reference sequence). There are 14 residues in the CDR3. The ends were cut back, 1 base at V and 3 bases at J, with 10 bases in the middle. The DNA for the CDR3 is TGTGCCAGCAGCTTAGTAGGGGATGGCTACGAGCAGTACTTC. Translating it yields CASSLVGDGYEQYF. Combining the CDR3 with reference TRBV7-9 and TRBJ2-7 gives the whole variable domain DTGVSQNPRHKITKRGQNVTFRCDPISEHNRLYWYRQTLGQGPEFLTYFQNEAQLEKSRLLSDRFSAERPKGSFSTLEIQRTEQGDSAMYLCASSLVGDGYEQYFGPGTRLTVT.

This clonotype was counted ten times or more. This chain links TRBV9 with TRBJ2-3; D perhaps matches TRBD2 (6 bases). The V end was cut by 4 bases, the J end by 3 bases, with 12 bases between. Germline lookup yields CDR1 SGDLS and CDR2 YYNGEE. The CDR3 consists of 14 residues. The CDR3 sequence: CASSPTRPTDTQYF. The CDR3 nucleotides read TGTGCCAGCAGCCCGACTAGGCCGACAGATACGCAGTATTTT.

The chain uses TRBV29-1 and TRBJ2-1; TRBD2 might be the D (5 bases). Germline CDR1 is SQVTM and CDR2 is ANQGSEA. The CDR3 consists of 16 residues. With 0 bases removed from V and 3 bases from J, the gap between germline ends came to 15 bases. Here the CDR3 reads CSVEDIGLAGYNEQFF. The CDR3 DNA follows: TGCAGCGTTGAAGATATCGGGCTAGCAGGCTACAATGAGCAGTTCTTC.

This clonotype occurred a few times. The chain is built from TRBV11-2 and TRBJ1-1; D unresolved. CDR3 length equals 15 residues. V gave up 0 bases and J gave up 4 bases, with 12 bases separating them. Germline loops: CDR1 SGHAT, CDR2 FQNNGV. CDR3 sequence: CASSLDSQVGTEAFF. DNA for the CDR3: TGTGCCAGCAGCTTAGATTCCCAGGTTGGCACTGAAGCTTTCTTT.

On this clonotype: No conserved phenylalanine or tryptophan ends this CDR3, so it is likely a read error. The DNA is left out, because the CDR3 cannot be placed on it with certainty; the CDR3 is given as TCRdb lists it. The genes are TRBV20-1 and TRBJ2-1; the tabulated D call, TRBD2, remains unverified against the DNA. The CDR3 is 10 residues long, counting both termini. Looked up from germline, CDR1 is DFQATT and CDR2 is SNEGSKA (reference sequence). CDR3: CSARRGRGGQ.

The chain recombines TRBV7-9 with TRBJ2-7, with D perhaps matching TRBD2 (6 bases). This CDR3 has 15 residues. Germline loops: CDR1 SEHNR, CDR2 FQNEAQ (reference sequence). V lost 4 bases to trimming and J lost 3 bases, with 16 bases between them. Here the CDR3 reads CASSSTRDSSYEQYF. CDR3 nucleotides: TGTGCCAGCAGCTCAACCCGGGACTCCAGCTACGAGCAGTACTTC.

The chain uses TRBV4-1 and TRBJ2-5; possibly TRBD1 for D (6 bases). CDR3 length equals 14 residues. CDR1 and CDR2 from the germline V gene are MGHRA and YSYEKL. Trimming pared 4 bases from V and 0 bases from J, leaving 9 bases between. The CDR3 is CASSPGQHQETQYF. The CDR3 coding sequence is TGCGCCAGCAGCCCCGGACAGCACCAAGAGACCCAGTACTTC.

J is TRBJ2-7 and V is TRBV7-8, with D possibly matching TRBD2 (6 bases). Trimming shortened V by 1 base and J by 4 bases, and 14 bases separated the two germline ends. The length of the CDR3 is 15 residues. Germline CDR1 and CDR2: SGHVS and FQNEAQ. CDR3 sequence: CASSLVYGSTYEQYF. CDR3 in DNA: TGTGCCAGCAGCTTAGTGTACGGGAGTACTTACGAGCAGTACTTC.

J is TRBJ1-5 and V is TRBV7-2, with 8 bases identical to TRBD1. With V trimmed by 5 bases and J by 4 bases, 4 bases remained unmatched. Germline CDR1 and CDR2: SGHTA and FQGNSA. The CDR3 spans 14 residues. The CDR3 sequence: CASSPRTGNQPQHF. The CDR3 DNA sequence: TGTGCCAGCAGCCCACGGACAGGGAATCAGCCCCAGCATTTT.

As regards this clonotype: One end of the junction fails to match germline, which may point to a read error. CDR3 region: CASSQEVPGDYYSYTF. For the CDR3, the DNA is TGTGCCAGCAGCCAAGAGGTTCCAGGGGACTACTATAGCTACACCTTC. This chain joins TRBV4-1 and TRBJ1-2; a weak D match, TRBD1 (6 bases). The CDR3 covers 16 residues. Germline V gene data show CDR1 as MGHRA and CDR2 as YSYEKL.

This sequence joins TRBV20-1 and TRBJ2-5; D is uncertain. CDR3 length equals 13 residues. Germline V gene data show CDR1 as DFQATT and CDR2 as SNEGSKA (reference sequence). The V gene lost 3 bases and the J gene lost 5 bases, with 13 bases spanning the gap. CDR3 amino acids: CSASLTPMETQYF. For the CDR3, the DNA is TGCAGTGCTAGTTTAACCCCCATGGAGACCCAGTACTTC.

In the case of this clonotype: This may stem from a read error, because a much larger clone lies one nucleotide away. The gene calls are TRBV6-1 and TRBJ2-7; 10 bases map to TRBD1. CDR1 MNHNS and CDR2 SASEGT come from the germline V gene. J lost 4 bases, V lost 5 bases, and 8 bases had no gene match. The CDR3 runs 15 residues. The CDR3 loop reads CASSKDRGQMYEQYF. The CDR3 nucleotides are TGTGCCAGCAGTAAAGACAGGGGGCAAATGTACGAGCAGTACTTC.

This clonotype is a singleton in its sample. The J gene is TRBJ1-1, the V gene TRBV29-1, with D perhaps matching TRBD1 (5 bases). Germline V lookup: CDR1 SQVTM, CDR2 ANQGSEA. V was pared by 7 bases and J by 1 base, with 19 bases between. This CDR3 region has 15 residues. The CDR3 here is CSADRDGQRNTEAFF. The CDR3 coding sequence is TGCAGCGCCGACCGGGACGGTCAACGGAACACTGAAGCTTTCTTT.

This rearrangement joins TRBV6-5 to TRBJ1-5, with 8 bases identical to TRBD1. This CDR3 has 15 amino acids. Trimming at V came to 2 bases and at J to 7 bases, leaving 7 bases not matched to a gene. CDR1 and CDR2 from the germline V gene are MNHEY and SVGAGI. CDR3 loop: CASSYRTAGGQPQHF. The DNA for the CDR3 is TGTGCCAGCAGTTACAGAACCGCAGGGGGCCAGCCCCAGCATTTT.

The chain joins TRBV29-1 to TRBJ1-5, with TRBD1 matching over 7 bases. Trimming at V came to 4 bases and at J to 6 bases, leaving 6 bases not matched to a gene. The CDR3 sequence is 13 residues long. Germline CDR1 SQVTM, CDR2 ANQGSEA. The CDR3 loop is CSVGRGLGQPQHF. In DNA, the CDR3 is TGCAGCGTTGGGAGGGGGCTGGGTCAGCCCCAGCATTTT.

The DNA for the CDR3 is TGTGCCAGCAGTTACTCTGGGGGGCCCCTCCACTTT. The encoded protein is CASSYSGGPLHF. The chain employs TRBV6-2 or TRBV6-3 and TRBJ1-6, with D perhaps TRBD1 (5 bases). The germline gives CDR1 MNHEY, CDR2 SVGEGT. V lost 0 bases, J lost 13 bases, and 7 bases lay in between. This CDR3 region has 12 residues.

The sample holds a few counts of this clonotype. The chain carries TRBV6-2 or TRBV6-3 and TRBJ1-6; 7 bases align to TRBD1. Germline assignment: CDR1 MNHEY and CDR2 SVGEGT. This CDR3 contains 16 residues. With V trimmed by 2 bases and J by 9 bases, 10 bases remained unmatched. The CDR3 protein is CASSYRKTGNGSPLHF. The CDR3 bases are TGTGCCAGCAGTTACAGAAAGACAGGGAATGGTTCACCCCTCCACTTT.

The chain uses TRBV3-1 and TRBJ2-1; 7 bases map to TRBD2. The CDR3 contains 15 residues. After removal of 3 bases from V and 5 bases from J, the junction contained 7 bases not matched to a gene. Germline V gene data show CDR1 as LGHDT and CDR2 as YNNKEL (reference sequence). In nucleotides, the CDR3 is TGTGCCAGCAGCCAGACCCTAGCGGACCACAATGAGCAGTTCTTC. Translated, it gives CASSQTLADHNEQFF.

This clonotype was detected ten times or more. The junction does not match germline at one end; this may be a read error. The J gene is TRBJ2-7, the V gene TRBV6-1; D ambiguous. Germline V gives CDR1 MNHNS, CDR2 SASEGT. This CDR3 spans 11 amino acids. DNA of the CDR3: TGTGCCAGCAGTACCCGTCTGGATACCCTCTTC. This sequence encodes CASSTRLDTLF.

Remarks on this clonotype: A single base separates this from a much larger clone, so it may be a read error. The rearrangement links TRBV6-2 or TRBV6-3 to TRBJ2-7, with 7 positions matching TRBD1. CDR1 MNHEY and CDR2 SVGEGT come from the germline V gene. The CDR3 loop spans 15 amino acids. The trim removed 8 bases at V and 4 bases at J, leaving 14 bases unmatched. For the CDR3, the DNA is TGTGCCAGCGGCCTCCGGACAGGACTCTCTTACGAGCAGTACTTC. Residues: CASGLRTGLSYEQYF.

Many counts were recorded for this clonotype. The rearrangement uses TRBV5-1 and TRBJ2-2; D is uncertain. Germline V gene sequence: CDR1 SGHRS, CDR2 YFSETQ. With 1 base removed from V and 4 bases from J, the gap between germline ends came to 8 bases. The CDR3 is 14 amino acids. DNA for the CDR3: TGCGCCAGCAGCTTGCGGGCTGGCACCGGGGAGCTGTTTTTT. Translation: CASSLRAGTGELFF.

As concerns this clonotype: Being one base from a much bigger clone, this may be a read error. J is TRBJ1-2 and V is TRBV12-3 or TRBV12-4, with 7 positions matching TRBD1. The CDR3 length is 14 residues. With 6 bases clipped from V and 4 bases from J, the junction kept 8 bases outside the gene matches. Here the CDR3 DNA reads TGTGCCAGCAGCACCACAGGGGCGTCCTATGGCTACACCTTC. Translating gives CASSTTGASYGYTF.

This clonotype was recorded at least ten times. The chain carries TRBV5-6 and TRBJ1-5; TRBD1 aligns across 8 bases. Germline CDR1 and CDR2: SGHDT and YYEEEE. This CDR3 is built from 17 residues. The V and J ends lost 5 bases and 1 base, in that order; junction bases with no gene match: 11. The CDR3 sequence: CASSGQGASGSNQPQHF. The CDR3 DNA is TGTGCCAGCAGTGGGCAGGGGGCTAGTGGCAGCAATCAGCCCCAGCATTTT.

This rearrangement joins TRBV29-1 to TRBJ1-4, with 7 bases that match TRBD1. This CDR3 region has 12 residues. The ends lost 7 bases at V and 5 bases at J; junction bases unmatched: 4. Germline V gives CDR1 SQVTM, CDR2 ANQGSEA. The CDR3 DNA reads TGCAGCGCGGAGGGGGCAAATGAAAAACTGTTTTTT. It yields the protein CSAEGANEKLFF. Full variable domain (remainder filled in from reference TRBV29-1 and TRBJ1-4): SAVISQKPSRDICQRGTSLTIQCQVDSQVTMMFWYRQQPGQSLTLIATANQGSEATYESGFVIDKFPISRPNLTFSTLTVSNMSPEDSSIYLCSAEGANEKLFFGSGTQLSVL.

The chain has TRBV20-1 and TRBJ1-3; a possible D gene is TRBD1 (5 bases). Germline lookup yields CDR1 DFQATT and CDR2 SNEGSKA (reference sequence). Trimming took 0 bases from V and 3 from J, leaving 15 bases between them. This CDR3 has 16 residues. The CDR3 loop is CSARDSSGQGGNTIYF. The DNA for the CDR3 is TGCAGTGCTAGAGATTCGTCCGGCCAGGGTGGAAACACCATATATTTT.

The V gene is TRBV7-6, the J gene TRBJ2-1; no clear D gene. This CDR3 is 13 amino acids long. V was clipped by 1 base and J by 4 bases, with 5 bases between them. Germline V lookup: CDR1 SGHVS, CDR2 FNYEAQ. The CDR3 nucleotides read TGTGCCAGCAGCTTAGAGCCTTACAATGAGCAGTTCTTC. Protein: CASSLEPYNEQFF.

In DNA form, the CDR3 reads TGTGCCAGCAGCCAAGAAGCAGTGTGGACAGAAGGGTGGGGTAATGAAAAACTGTTTTTT. Amino acid sequence: CASSQEAVWTEGWGNEKLFF. This sequence joins TRBV3-1 and TRBJ1-4; D may be TRBD1 (6 bases). The CDR3 has 20 amino acids. V gave up 0 bases and J gave up 4 bases, with 24 bases separating them. Germline CDR1 reads LGHDT; CDR2 reads YNNKEL (reference sequence).

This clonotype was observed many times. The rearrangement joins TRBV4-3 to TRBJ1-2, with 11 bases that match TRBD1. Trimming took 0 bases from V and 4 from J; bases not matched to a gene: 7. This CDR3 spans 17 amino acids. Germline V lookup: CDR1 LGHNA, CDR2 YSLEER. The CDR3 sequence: CASSQDEDRGLLYGYTF. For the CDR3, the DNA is TGCGCCAGCAGCCAAGATGAGGACAGGGGGCTACTCTATGGCTACACCTTC.

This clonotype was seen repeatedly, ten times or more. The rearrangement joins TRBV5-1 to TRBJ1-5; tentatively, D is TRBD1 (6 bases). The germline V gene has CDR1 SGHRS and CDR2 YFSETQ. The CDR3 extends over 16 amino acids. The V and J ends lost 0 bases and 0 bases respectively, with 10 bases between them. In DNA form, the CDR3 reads TGCGCCAGCAGCTTGGGACAGGATGATAGCAATCAGCCCCAGCATTTT. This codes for CASSLGQDDSNQPQHF.